This is a list of T cell receptor beta chains from one sample in a study of blood T cell repertoires in COVID-19. Assay: immunoSEQ multiplex PCR; the TCRdb copy retains only in-frame clones and omits some. The sample gives under 150,000 clones, roughly 69% of which show up once; approximately 2% is in the top ten. Material for sequencing was peripheral blood. The receptors stem from a woman aged 70-85 years with acute or convalescent COVID-19. Each CDR3 is given with its conserved first and last residue. Fields, in order: D gene, clone size, J gene, V gene, CDR3 protein, CDR3 DNA. D genes are given only for firm matches. For some rows the clone size is stated as once, few or many, or as a class when expanded; others skip it.

>TRBD2|-|TRBJ2-1|TRBV18
CASSPMQGGPGNEQFF
TGTGCCAGCTCACCCATGCAGGGAGGGCCAGGGAATGAGCAGTTCTTC
>TRBD2|-|TRBJ2-1|TRBV7-9
CASSFTGTSGGDSYNEQFF
TGTGCCAGCAGCTTTACCGGGACTAGCGGGGGGGACTCCTACAATGAGCAGTTCTTC
>-|many|TRBJ2-3|TRBV9
CASSVEGRTPDTQYF
TGTGCCAGCAGCGTAGAGGGGAGGACCCCAGATACGCAGTATTTT
>-|-|TRBJ1-5|TRBV3-1/TRBV3-2
CASSHDTGPQHF
TGTGCCAGCAGCCACGACACAGGGCCCCAGCATTTT
>-|-|TRBJ1-2|TRBV18
CASSPPGGDYGYTF
TGTGCCAGCTCACCACCGGGAGGGGACTATGGCTACACCTTC
>-|-|TRBJ1-4|TRBV3-1/TRBV3-2
CASSQIGGEKLFF
TGTGCCAGCAGCCAAATAGGGGGTGAAAAACTGTTTTTT
>-|-|TRBJ1-4|TRBV18
CASSPSKGLRWEKLFF
TGTGCCAGCTCACCTTCGAAGGGACTGAGGTGGGAAAAACTGTTTTTT
>-|many|TRBJ2-1|TRBV11-2
CASSLGTAVNEQFF
TGTGCCAGCAGCTTAGGGACAGCCGTAAATGAGCAGTTCTTC
>TRBD1|few|TRBJ1-4|TRBV4-1
CASSPTTGEANEKLFF
TGCGCCAGCAGCCCAACAACAGGGGAAGCTAATGAAAAACTGTTTTTT
>-|-|TRBJ2-5|TRBV7-9
CASSSSGGRQETQYF
TGTGCCAGCAGCTCCTCAGGGGGGAGGCAAGAGACCCAGTACTTC
>TRBD1|-|TRBJ2-7|TRBV18
CASSPPDRAKQYF
TGTGCCAGCTCACCACCGGACAGGGCGAAGCAGTACTTC
>TRBD1|many|TRBJ1-5|TRBV2
CASRRTGRGNQPQHF
TGTGCCAGCAGGCGGACAGGGCGTGGCAATCAGCCCCAGCATTTT
>TRBD2|few|TRBJ2-7|TRBV2
CASLAGPSSYEQYF
TGTGCCAGTTTAGCGGGCCCGAGCTCCTACGAGCAGTACTTC
>TRBD2|-|TRBJ2-1|TRBV5-4
CASSLVSGGNEQFF
TGTGCCAGCAGCTTGGTTAGCGGGGGCAATGAGCAGTTCTTC
>-|-|TRBJ1-6|TRBV9
CASSVGAGRSPLHF
TGTGCCAGCAGCGTTGGGGCAGGAAGATCACCCCTCCACTTT
>-|-|TRBJ1-2|TRBV4-2
CASSQVQQGDGYTF
TGTGCCAGCAGCCAAGTGCAACAGGGAGATGGCTACACCTTC
>TRBD1|-|TRBJ1-2|TRBV28
CASSQDRGRSDYGYTF
TGTGCCAGCAGTCAGGACAGGGGCCGAAGTGACTATGGCTACACCTTC
>-|-|TRBJ1-4|TRBV27
CASSLGGGANEKLFF
TGTGCCAGCAGTTTGGGTGGAGGGGCTAATGAAAAACTGTTTTTT
>TRBD2|-|TRBJ2-5|TRBV6-5
CASSYGGGGTQYF
TGTGCCAGCAGTTACGGGGGGGGAGGGACCCAGTACTTC
>TRBD1|-|TRBJ2-5|TRBV2
CASCLGQGTPRTQYF
TGTGCCAGCTGCCTAGGACAGGGGACCCCAAGGACCCAGTACTTC
>TRBD1|-|TRBJ2-4|TRBV6-5
CASSTPPGQGGIQYF
TGTGCCAGCAGTACCCCGCCGGGACAGGGAGGCATTCAGTACTTC
>TRBD1|-|TRBJ2-3|TRBV15
CATSREGQSTDTQYF
TGTGCCACCAGCAGAGAGGGACAGAGCACAGATACGCAGTATTTT
>-|-|TRBJ1-2|TRBV19
CASSGGTYGYTF
TGTGCCAGTAGTGGAGGGACCTATGGCTACACCTTC
>-|-|TRBJ1-2|TRBV5-6
CASSLDSSYTF
TGTGCCAGCAGCTTGGACTCGAGCTACACCTTC
>TRBD1|-|TRBJ2-2|TRBV19
CASSIITGGTGELFF
TGTGCCAGTAGTATAATCACAGGGGGTACCGGGGAGCTGTTTTTT
>TRBD2|-|TRBJ2-7|TRBV19
CASSIDVTSGTYEQYF
TGTGCCAGTAGTATAGATGTTACTAGCGGTACCTACGAGCAGTACTTC
>TRBD2|-|TRBJ2-1|TRBV10-1
CASSVGTSGKREQFF
TGCGCCAGCAGTGTTGGGACTAGCGGGAAGAGGGAGCAGTTCTTC
>TRBD2|few|TRBJ2-1|TRBV9
CASSVLAGGVNEQFF
TGTGCCAGCAGCGTACTAGCGGGAGGAGTTAATGAGCAGTTCTTC
>-|-|TRBJ2-3|TRBV24-1
CATSAQDYTDTQYF
TGTGCCACCAGTGCCCAGGACTACACAGATACGCAGTATTTT
>TRBD2|-|TRBJ2-1|TRBV18
CASSPPLGLSSYNEQFF
TGTGCCAGCTCACCACCCCTGGGACTAAGCTCCTACAATGAGCAGTTCTTC
>TRBD1|-|TRBJ1-4|TRBV4-3
CASSQEWGQGNEKLFF
TGCGCCAGCAGCCAAGAATGGGGACAGGGTAATGAAAAACTGTTTTTT
>-|few|TRBJ1-6|TRBV9
CASSVGGENSPLHF
TGTGCCAGCAGCGTCGGGGGGGAGAATTCACCCCTCCACTTT
>-|-|TRBJ1-3|TRBV11-3
CASSTGSGNTIYF
TGTGCCAGCAGCACAGGGTCTGGAAACACCATATATTTT
>TRBD1|-|TRBJ2-4|TRBV11-2
CASSYNRQGVIQYF
TGTGCCAGCAGTTACAACCGACAGGGTGTCATTCAGTACTTC
>-|-|TRBJ2-2|TRBV2
CASSARPWSGELFF
TGTGCCAGCAGTGCGCGACCATGGAGCGGGGAGCTGTTTTTT
>-|-|TRBJ1-2|TRBV19
CASSIEPGANYGYTF
TGTGCCAGTAGTATAGAACCCGGAGCTAACTATGGCTACACCTTC
>TRBD1|-|TRBJ1-2|TRBV7-9
CASSVAGQGESGYGYTF
TGTGCCAGCAGCGTTGCGGGACAGGGGGAGTCTGGCTATGGCTACACCTTC
>TRBD1|-|TRBJ2-5|TRBV12-3/TRBV12-4
CASSGQGSETQYF
TGTGCCAGCAGTGGACAGGGGTCGGAGACCCAGTACTTC
>-|-|TRBJ1-4|TRBV7-9
CASSPTGVSNEKLFF
TGTGCCAGCAGCCCCACCGGAGTGTCTAATGAAAAACTGTTTTTT
>TRBD1|-|TRBJ1-2|TRBV30
CAWSRTGGGYTF
TGTGCCTGGAGTAGGACAGGGGGGGGCTACACCTTC
>-|few|TRBJ2-5|TRBV5-7
CASSLGGWGAQYF
TGTGCCAGCAGCTTGGGAGGATGGGGGGCCCAGTACTTC
>-|few|TRBJ1-6|TRBV28
CASSLLAGLNSPLHF
TGTGCCAGCAGTTTACTGGCAGGGCTGAATTCACCCCTCCACTTT
>-|-|TRBJ1-1|TRBV7-9
CASAGPATEAFF
TGTGCCAGCGCGGGGCCCGCCACTGAAGCTTTCTTT
>-|-|TRBJ1-1|TRBV29-1
CSVDSGTEAFF
TGCAGCGTTGACTCGGGGACTGAAGCTTTCTTT
>TRBD1|-|TRBJ1-2|TRBV3-1/TRBV3-2
CASSPGTGGGYGYTF
TGTGCCAGCAGCCCCGGGACAGGGGGTGGCTATGGCTACACCTTC
>TRBD2|-|TRBJ2-2|TRBV6-5
CASKGLASNTGELFF
TGTGCCAGCAAGGGACTAGCGTCGAACACCGGGGAGCTGTTTTTT
>-|-|TRBJ2-7|TRBV7-2
CASSFPRLNSYEQYF
TGTGCCAGCAGCTTCCCGCGACTCAACTCCTACGAGCAGTACTTC
>TRBD1|-|TRBJ1-5|TRBV19
CASSTDRGLNQPQHF
TGTGCCAGTAGTACGGACAGGGGGTTGAATCAGCCCCAGCATTTT
>-|few|TRBJ1-5|TRBV28
CASSFQGPMGQPQHF
TGTGCCAGCAGTTTCCAGGGGCCAATGGGTCAGCCCCAGCATTTT
>-|-|TRBJ2-7|TRBV13
CASSLEGVASQYF
TGTGCCAGCAGCTTAGAGGGGGTAGCCTCGCAGTACTTC
>-|few|TRBJ1-4|TRBV5-1
CASSPEGDPNEKLFF
TGCGCCAGCAGCCCCGAGGGGGACCCTAATGAAAAACTGTTTTTT
>TRBD2|-|TRBJ2-1|TRBV11-2
CASSFVSGRAQVGRNEQFF
TGTGCCAGCAGCTTTGTTAGCGGGAGGGCCCAGGTGGGGCGCAATGAGCAGTTCTTC
>TRBD2|-|TRBJ2-1|TRBV4-1
CASSQDWTSVFEQFF
TGCGCCAGCAGCCAAGATTGGACTAGTGTCTTCGAGCAGTTCTTC
>-|-|TRBJ1-6|TRBV7-9
CASSLAGAHNSPLHF
TGTGCCAGCAGCTTAGCAGGGGCCCATAATTCACCCCTCCACTTT
>TRBD1|-|TRBJ2-7|TRBV6-5
CASSQTGGTTYEQYF
TGTGCCAGCAGCCAGACAGGGGGCACCACCTACGAGCAGTACTTC
>TRBD2|few|TRBJ2-3|TRBV10-1
CASSEGGLAGPGGTDTQYF
TGCGCCAGCAGTGAGGGGGGACTAGCGGGACCAGGGGGCACAGATACGCAGTATTTT
>TRBD1|few|TRBJ2-7|TRBV7-9
CASSIPGQGWEQYF
TGTGCCAGCAGCATCCCGGGACAGGGGTGGGAGCAGTACTTC
>-|-|TRBJ1-5|TRBV10-3
CASRERTDNQPQHF
TGTGCCAGCCGGGAGAGGACCGACAATCAGCCCCAGCATTTT